This T cell receptor (beta chain) was sequenced for a study of regulatory T cells in long-lasting Graves disease. Documented time point: persistent/refractory GD, antithyroid drugs over 5 years with positive TRAb. PBMC-extracted RNA yielded the TCR library. Only a few counts were recorded for this clonotype. Its antigen is not identified. Building the TCR beta libraries relied on iRepertoire HTBI primers, and CDR3 regions underwent Arm-PCR. TCRdb re-called the multiplex PCR reads with MiXCR, one entry per CDR3 protein. The sample lists 700,000 or so distinct CDR3 sequences, 25% to 30% occurring once. This CDR3 has 11 residues. Germline CDR1 is LNHDA and CDR2 is SQIVND (reference sequence). Trimming took 5 bases from V and 9 from J, leaving 10 bases between them. Overall study results and limits: For persistent Graves' patients, TCR diversity was lower than for newly diagnosed ones.

The chain employs TRBV19 and TRBJ1-1, with unresolved D. The TCR was taken from a female donor with Graves disease. The sequencing used peripheral blood mononuclear cells (PBMCs), collected when the disease was refractory, from a patient treated with antithyroid drugs. The CDR3 coding sequence is TGTGCCAGTAGTCGGAAGTACCAAGCTTTCTTT. This gives the protein CASSRKYQAFF.